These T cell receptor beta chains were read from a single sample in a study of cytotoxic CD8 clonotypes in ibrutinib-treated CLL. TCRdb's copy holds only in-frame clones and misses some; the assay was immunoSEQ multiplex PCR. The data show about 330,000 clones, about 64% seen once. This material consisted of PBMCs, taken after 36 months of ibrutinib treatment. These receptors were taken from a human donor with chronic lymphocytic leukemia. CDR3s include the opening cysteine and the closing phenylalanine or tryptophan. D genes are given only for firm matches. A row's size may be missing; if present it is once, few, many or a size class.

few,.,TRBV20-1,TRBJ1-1,CSARANEAFF,TGCAGTGCTAGAGCCAATGAAGCTTTCTTT
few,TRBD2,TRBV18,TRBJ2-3,CASSQLLAGASTDTQYF,TGTGCCAGCTCACAATTACTAGCGGGGGCTAGCACAGATACGCAGTATTTT
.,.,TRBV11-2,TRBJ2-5,CASSLTRGRETQYF,TGTGCCAGCAGCCTGACCCGGGGGCGGGAGACCCAGTACTTC
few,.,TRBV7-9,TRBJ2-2,CASSEPRSNTGELFF,TGTGCCAGCAGCGAGCCGAGAAGCAACACCGGGGAGCTGTTTTTT
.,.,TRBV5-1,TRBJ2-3,CASRRDTSTDTQYF,TGCGCCAGCCGCCGGGACACAAGCACAGATACGCAGTATTTT
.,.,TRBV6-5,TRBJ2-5,CASSFTATAAETQYF,TGTGCCAGCAGTTTCACGGCGACCGCGGCGGAGACCCAGTACTTC
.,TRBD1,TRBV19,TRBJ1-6,CASSMGQGIMRSPLHF,TGTGCCAGTAGTATGGGACAGGGGATTATGCGTTCACCCCTCCACTTT
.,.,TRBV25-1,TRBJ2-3,CASRRGYVTDTQYF,TGTGCCAGCAGAAGGGGGTATGTTACGGATACGCAGTATTTT
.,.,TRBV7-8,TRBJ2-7,CASSSRLYEQYF,TGTGCCAGCAGCTCAAGACTTTACGAGCAGTACTTC
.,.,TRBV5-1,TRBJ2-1,CASSPGPLGYNEQFF,TGCGCCAGCAGCCCGGGGCCCTTGGGATACAATGAGCAGTTCTTC
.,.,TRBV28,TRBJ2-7,CASSSSLTSFGEQYF,TGTGCCAGCAGTTCAAGCCTGACTAGTTTTGGCGAGCAGTACTTC
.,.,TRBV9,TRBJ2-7,CASNGGPSSYEQYF,TGTGCCAGCAACGGGGGTCCGAGCTCCTACGAGCAGTACTTC
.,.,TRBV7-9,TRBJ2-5,CASSLGQPIQETQYF,TGTGCCAGCAGCTTAGGACAGCCGATACAAGAGACCCAGTACTTC
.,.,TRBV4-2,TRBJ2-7,CASSQESVGNEQYF,TGTGCCAGCAGCCAAGAGAGCGTAGGAAACGAGCAGTACTTC
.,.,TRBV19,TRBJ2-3,CASSIDALSTDTQYF,TGTGCCAGTAGTATCGATGCCCTTAGCACAGATACGCAGTATTTT
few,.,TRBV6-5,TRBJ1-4,CASSYSGLSNEKLFF,TGTGCCAGCAGTTACTCAGGGCTTTCTAATGAAAAACTGTTTTTT
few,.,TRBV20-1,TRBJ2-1,CSAVYNEQFF,TGCAGTGCAGTGTACAATGAGCAGTTCTTC
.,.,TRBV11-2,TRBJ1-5,CASSLIGNSNQPQHF,TGTGCCAGCAGCTTAATCGGTAATAGCAATCAGCCCCAGCATTTT
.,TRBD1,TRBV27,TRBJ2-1,CASRAGGASYNEQFF,TGTGCCAGCAGGGCAGGGGGCGCTTCTTACAATGAGCAGTTCTTC
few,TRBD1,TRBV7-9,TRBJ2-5,CASSLRDSQETQYF,TGTGCCAGCAGCTTAAGGGACAGCCAAGAGACCCAGTACTTC
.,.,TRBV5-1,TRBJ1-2,CASSLAGGGGVNRYGYTF,TGCGCCAGCAGCTTGGCTGGAGGTGGAGGGGTCAATCGGTATGGCTACACCTTC
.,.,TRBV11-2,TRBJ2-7,CASSLVGEQYF,TGTGCCAGCAGCTTAGTAGGTGAGCAGTACTTC
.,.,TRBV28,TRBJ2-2,CASSFVRGTGELFF,TGTGCCAGCAGTTTTGTCAGGGGCACCGGGGAGCTGTTTTTT
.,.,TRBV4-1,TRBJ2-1,CASSQAQRQFF,TGCGCCAGCAGCCAAGCTCAAAGGCAGTTCTTC
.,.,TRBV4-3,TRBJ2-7,CASSQDSRLTYEQYF,TGCGCCAGCAGCCAAGATTCCAGGTTAACCTACGAGCAGTACTTC
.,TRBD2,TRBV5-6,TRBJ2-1,CASSPTSGGYNEQFF,TGTGCCAGCAGCCCAACTAGCGGGGGGTACAATGAGCAGTTCTTC
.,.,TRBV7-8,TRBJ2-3,CASSFQPGGRSTDTQYF,TGTGCCAGCAGCTTCCAACCCGGGGGACGGAGCACAGATACGCAGTATTTT
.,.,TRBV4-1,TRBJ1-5,CASRSIGGNQPQHF,TGCGCCAGCAGGTCTATCGGGGGAAATCAGCCCCAGCATTTT
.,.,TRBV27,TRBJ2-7,CASSPAGYHEQYF,TGTGCCAGCAGTCCTGCTGGCTATCACGAGCAGTACTTC
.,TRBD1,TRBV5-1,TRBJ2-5,CASTTGHAGTGETQYF,TGCGCCAGCACCACTGGGCATGCCGGGACAGGGGAGACCCAGTACTTC
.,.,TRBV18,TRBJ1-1,CASSPPSKNTEAFF,TGTGCCAGCTCACCACCGTCGAAGAACACTGAAGCTTTCTTT
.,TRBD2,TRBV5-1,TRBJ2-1,CASSLEALTSGGYNEQFF,TGCGCCAGCAGCCTGGAAGCCTTGACTAGCGGGGGATACAATGAGCAGTTCTTC
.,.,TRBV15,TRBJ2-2,CATSSRSNTGELFF,TGTGCCACCAGCAGCCGGTCCAACACCGGGGAGCTGTTTTTT
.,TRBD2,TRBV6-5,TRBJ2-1,CASSYSTSGKNEQFF,TGTGCCAGCAGTTACTCTACTAGCGGGAAGAATGAGCAGTTCTTC
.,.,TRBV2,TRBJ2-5,CASSWRETQYF,TGTGCCAGCAGTTGGAGGGAGACCCAGTACTTC
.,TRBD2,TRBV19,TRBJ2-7,CASSIVAGDEQYF,TGTGCCAGTAGTATAGTGGCGGGGGACGAGCAGTACTTC
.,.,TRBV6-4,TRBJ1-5,CTPYSNQPQHF,TGTACTCCCTATAGCAATCAGCCCCAGCATTTT
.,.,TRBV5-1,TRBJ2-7,CASSFNRGPPYEQYF,TGCGCCAGCAGCTTTAACCGGGGCCCACCCTACGAGCAGTACTTC
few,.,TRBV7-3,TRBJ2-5,CASSLMAGETQYF,TGTGCCAGCAGCTTAATGGCCGGGGAGACCCAGTACTTC
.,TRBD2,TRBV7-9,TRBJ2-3,CASSPRTSGATDTQYF,TGTGCCAGCAGCCCACGGACTAGCGGGGCCACAGATACGCAGTATTTT
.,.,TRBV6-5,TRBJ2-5,CASSYSPIRETQYF,TGTGCCAGCAGTTACTCGCCGATCAGGGAGACCCAGTACTTC
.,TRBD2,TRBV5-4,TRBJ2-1,CASSFSTSGRYNEQFF,TGTGCCAGCAGCTTCTCAACTAGCGGGAGGTACAATGAGCAGTTCTTC
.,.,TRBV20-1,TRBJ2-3,CSASREDTQYF,TGCAGTGCTAGCAGGGAAGATACGCAGTATTTT
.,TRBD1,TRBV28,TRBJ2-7,CASSFNTGGYNYEQYF,TGTGCCAGCAGTTTCAACACAGGGGGCTACAATTACGAGCAGTACTTC
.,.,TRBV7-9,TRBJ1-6,CASSSYLRAYNSPLHF,TGTGCCAGCAGCTCCTATTTGAGGGCCTATAATTCACCCCTCCACTTT
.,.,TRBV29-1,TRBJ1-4,CSVKVGADEKLFF,TGCAGCGTAAAAGTTGGGGCGGATGAAAAACTGTTTTTT
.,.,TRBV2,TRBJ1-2,CASRPSEGGRDYGYTF,TGTGCCAGCAGGCCTTCCGAGGGGGGGCGCGACTATGGCTACACCTTC
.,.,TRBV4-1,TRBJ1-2,CASSHENTEGYTF,TGCGCCAGCAGCCACGAAAATACGGAGGGCTACACCTTC
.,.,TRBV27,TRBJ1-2,CASSRGPSYGYTF,TGTGCCAGCAGCCGAGGACCGTCCTATGGCTACACCTTC
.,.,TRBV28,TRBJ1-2,CAISLAPGANYGYTF,TGTGCCATCTCGTTAGCCCCCGGGGCTAACTATGGCTACACCTTC
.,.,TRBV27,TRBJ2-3,CASSLWAGTLLDAQYF,TGTGCCAGCAGTTTATGGGCGGGAACCCTTTTAGATGCGCAGTATTTT
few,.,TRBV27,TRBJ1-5,CASSPFFVLFGVPQPQHF,TGTGCCAGCAGCCCCTTCTTCGTCCTCTTTGGGGTTCCTCAGCCCCAGCATTTT
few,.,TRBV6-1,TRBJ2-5,CASGGYQETQYF,TGTGCCAGCGGAGGATACCAAGAGACCCAGTACTTC
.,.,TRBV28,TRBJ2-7,CASSLHYEQYF,TGTGCCAGCAGTCTTCACTACGAGCAGTACTTC
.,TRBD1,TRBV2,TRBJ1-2,CASSWRGQGYGYTF,TGTGCCAGCAGTTGGCGGGGACAGGGCTATGGCTACACCTTC
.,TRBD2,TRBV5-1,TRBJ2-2,CASSLSVSGVTGELFF,TGCGCCAGCAGCTTGAGTGTTAGCGGGGTCACCGGGGAGCTGTTTTTT
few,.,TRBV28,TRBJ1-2,CASGWMYASPTDYGYTF,TGTGCCAGCGGTTGGATGTACGCCAGCCCTACCGACTATGGCTACACCTTC
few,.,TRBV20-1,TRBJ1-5,CSASNQPQHF,TGCAGTGCTAGCAACCAGCCCCAGCATTTT
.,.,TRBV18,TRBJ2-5,CASSSMRAGETQYF,TGTGCCAGCTCATCAATGAGGGCGGGGGAGACCCAGTACTTC
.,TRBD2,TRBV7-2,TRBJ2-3,CASSLGYGGRGTDTQYF,TGTGCCAGCAGCTTAGGGTATGGCGGGAGGGGAACAGATACGCAGTATTTT